What follows describes a single T cell receptor beta chain. This sample is part of a study of blood T cell repertoires in COVID-19. Study context: The United States, Italy and Spain supplied acute and convalescent COVID-19 samples. In each case, the material was cDNA or gDNA derived from T cells, B-cell-depleted T cells, or PBMCs.

Original methodology: The authors estimated nucleated cell counts from reference gene primer amplification. TCRdb keeps only in-frame clones here, not all; method: immunoSEQ multiplex PCR. V and J calls and clone size are given by that table; D and trimming were obtained from the DNA. Here the sample spans 250,000 to 350,000 clones, 89% being singletons. The receptor's source is a woman aged 55-70 years with acute or convalescent COVID-19. The sample was peripheral blood.

The CDR3 DNA is TGTGCCAGCAGCTCCGGGACAGGGAGGGGAGGACAGCCCCAGCATTTT. This translates into CASSSGTGRGGQPQHF. The chain is built from TRBV7-6 and TRBJ1-5, with 9 bases that match TRBD1. V gave up 4 bases and J gave up 7 bases; unmatched junction bases: 11. Germline V gene sequence: CDR1 SGHVS, CDR2 FNYEAQ. This CDR3 is 16 amino acids long.